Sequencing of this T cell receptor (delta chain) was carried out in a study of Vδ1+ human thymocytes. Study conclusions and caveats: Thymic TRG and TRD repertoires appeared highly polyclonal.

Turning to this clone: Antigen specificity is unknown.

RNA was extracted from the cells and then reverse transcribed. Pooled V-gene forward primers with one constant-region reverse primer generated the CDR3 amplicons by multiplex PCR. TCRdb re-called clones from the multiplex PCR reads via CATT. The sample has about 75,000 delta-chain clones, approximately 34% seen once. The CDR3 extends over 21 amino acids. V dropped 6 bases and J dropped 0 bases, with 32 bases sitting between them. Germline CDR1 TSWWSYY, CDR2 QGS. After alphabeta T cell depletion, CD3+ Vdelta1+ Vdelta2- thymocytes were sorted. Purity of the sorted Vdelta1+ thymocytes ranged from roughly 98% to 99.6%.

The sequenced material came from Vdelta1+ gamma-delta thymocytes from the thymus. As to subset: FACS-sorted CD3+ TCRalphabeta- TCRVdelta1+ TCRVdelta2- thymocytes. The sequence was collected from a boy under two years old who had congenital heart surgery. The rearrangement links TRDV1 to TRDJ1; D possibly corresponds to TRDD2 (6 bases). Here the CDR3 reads CALGLKVLPLGGAPNTDKLIF. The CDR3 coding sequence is TGTGCTCTTGGTCTAAAGGTCCTTCCACTTGGAGGGGCCCCCAACACCGATAAACTCATCTTT.